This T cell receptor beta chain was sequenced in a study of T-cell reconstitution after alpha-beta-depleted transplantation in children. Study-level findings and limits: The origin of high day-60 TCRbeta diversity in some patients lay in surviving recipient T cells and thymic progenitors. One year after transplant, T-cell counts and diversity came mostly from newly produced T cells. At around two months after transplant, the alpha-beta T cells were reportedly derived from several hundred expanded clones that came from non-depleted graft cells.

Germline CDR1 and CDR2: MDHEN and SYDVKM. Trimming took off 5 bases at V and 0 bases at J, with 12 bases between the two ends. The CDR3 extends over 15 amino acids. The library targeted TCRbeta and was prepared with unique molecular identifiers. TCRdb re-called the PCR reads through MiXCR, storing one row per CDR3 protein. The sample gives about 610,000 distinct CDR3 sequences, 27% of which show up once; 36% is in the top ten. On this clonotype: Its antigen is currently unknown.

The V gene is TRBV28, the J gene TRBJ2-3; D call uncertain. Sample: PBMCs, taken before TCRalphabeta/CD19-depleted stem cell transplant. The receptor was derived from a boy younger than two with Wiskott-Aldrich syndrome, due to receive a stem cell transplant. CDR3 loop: CASSPPRRSTDTQYF. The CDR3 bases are TGTGCCAGCAGTCCTCCTAGGCGGAGCACAGATACGCAGTATTTT. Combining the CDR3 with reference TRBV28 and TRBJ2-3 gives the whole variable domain DVKVTQSSRYLVKRTGEKVFLECVQDMDHENMFWYRQDPGLGLRLIYFSYDVKMKEKGDIPEGYSVSREKKERFSLILESASTNQTSMYLCASSPPRRSTDTQYFGPGTRLTVL.